Following are 30 T cell receptor beta chains from one sample sequenced in a study of shared clonotypes between healthy human individuals. Here immunoSEQ multiplex PCR was the method, and the copy in TCRdb shows in-frame clones only, minus some. The sample consists of a few million clones, 95% of them appearing once. Sample: naive CD4+ T cells sorted from blood. The subset: CD45RA+ positively selected. The receptor source for this set is a man between 18 and 29 years old in good health.

This chain uses TRBV10-1 with TRBJ2-7; D may be TRBD1 (5 bases). Germline V CDR1 and CDR2: WNHNN, SYGVQD (reference sequence). The CDR3 runs 10 residues. V gave up 7 bases and J gave up 5 bases, with 6 bases separating them. In DNA, the CDR3 is TGCGCCAGCATCAGGGACGAGCAGTACTTC. Its protein product is CASIRDEQYF.

The V and J genes are TRBV2 and TRBJ2-5; no clear D. Trimming cost V 7 bases and J 4 bases, with 16 bases left between them. This CDR3 spans 14 amino acids. From germline, CDR1 is SNHLY and CDR2 FYNNEI. The CDR3 nucleotides read TGTGCCAGCACCGAAAGGTTTGTCGCAGAGACCCAGTACTTC. This translates into CASTERFVAETQYF.

The chain combines TRBV5-6 with TRBJ2-3; no clear D gene. The V gene lost 0 bases and the J gene lost 6 bases, with 14 bases spanning the gap. Germline-derived CDR1 and CDR2 are SGHDT and YYEEEE. This CDR3 comprises 15 residues. The CDR3 loop is CASSLVTVPTDTQYF. DNA for the CDR3: TGTGCCAGCAGCTTGGTAACAGTTCCGACGGATACGCAGTATTTT.

Remarks on this clone: At one end, the junction sequence differs from germline, possibly due to a read error. J is TRBJ1-4 and V is TRBV9; maybe TRBD1 (6 bases). Germline values: CDR1 SGDLS, CDR2 YYNGEE. The CDR3 extends over 16 amino acids. CDR3 in DNA: TGTGCCTGCAGCGCAGGGGACCGGCGGACTAATGAAAAACTGTTTTTT. This sequence encodes CACSAGDRRTNEKLFF.

The chain couples TRBV19 to TRBJ2-5; D may be TRBD1 or TRBD2 (5 bases each). V dropped 5 bases and J dropped 5 bases, with 15 bases sitting between them. The germline V gene has CDR1 LNHDA and CDR2 SQIVND (reference sequence). The CDR3 has 14 residues. The DNA of the CDR3 is TGTGCCAGTAGTCGAGGGCAGGGTATGGAGACCCAGTACTTC. Translating gives CASSRGQGMETQYF.

This clone was detected only once. For the CDR3, the DNA is TGTGCCAGCAGCTCCGGGGGGAGCACAGATACGCAGTATTTT. Translating gives CASSSGGSTDTQYF. The rearrangement uses TRBV11-2 and TRBJ2-3, with 7 bases lining up with TRBD2. Trimming took 4 bases from V and 0 from J; bases not matched to a gene: 1. Per the germline V gene, CDR1 is SGHAT and CDR2 is FQNNGV. The CDR3 contains 14 residues.

Concerning this clone: The sample carries other DNA sequences with the same CDR3. CDR3 loop: CASSLQGGTGELFF. As DNA, the CDR3 is TGCGCCAGCAGCTTACAGGGGGGCACCGGGGAGCTGTTTTTT. V is TRBV5-1 and J is TRBJ2-2; 8 nucleotides agree with TRBD1. The length of the CDR3 is 14 residues. CDR1 and CDR2 (germline): SGHRS, YFSETQ. V lost 2 bases to trimming and J lost 4 bases; unmatched junction nucleotides: 1.

The rearrangement uses TRBV6-5 and TRBJ2-1, with D hard to call. Germline-derived CDR1 and CDR2 are MNHEY and SVGAGI. Trimming pared 10 bases from V and 2 bases from J, leaving 12 bases between. The CDR3 spans 13 residues. The CDR3 reads CATLNSAYNEQFF. The DNA of the CDR3 is TGTGCCACCCTCAATTCTGCCTACAATGAGCAGTTCTTC.

In DNA form, the CDR3 reads TGTGCCAGCAGTCCCGGGACAGTTACGTCCTACGAGCAGTACTTC. It translates to CASSPGTVTSYEQYF. The chain combines TRBV28 with TRBJ2-7; TRBD1 aligns across 7 bases. Germline CDR1 MDHEN, CDR2 SYDVKM. The CDR3 totals 15 residues. The J segment lost 1 base and the V segment lost 5 bases, leaving 8 bases of the junction unmatched.

CDR3 region: CATLDRGDYSNQPQHF. CDR3 DNA sequence: TGTGCCACCCTAGACAGGGGGGATTATAGCAATCAGCCCCAGCATTTT. The chain is built from TRBV19 and TRBJ1-5; TRBD1 aligns across 9 bases. The CDR3 is 16 amino acids. CDR1 is LNHDA, CDR2 SQIVND, per germline (reference sequence). V lost 10 bases and J lost 0; bases outside the gene matches: 10.

This clone has only one observation. A junction end diverges from the germline sequence, so it may reflect a read error. The chain has TRBV7-2 and TRBJ1-5, with unresolved D. The CDR3 totals 16 residues. Germline CDR1 reads SGHTA; CDR2 reads FQGNSA. In DNA, the CDR3 is TGTGCCAGCAGCATAGCCCCCCGCCGGGCCGATCAGCCCCAGCATTTT. It yields the protein CASSIAPRRADQPQHF.

The chain uses TRBV5-1 and TRBJ2-7; D is unclear. The V end lost 4 bases, the J end lost 2 bases, and 13 bases lay between the germline ends. The germline V gene has CDR1 SGHRS and CDR2 YFSETQ. CDR3 length equals 14 residues. The CDR3 nucleotides read TGCGCCAGCAGCCAGACATTGGGTCCCTACGAGCAGTACTTC. It encodes CASSQTLGPYEQYF.

The rearrangement joins TRBV7-6 to TRBJ2-3; a possible D gene is TRBD2 (6 bases). The CDR3 length is 15 residues. V lost 1 base to trimming and J lost 1 base, with 9 bases between them. Germline values: CDR1 SGHVS, CDR2 FNYEAQ. The CDR3 DNA sequence: TGTGCCAGCAGCTTAGTTTCTAGCGGCACAGATACGCAGTATTTT. This codes for CASSLVSSGTDTQYF.

The rearrangement links TRBV2 to TRBJ2-2; the match to TRBD1 covers 8 bases. V dropped 7 bases and J dropped 6; count of bases not matched to a gene: 7. Germline values: CDR1 SNHLY, CDR2 FYNNEI. The CDR3 runs 14 residues. The CDR3 spells CASNDRGESGELFF. The CDR3 nucleotides read TGTGCCAGCAACGACAGGGGAGAATCCGGGGAGCTGTTTTTT.

V is TRBV7-3 and J is TRBJ1-2, with TRBD1 as a possible D gene (6 bases). Trimming removed 2 bases from V and 4 bases from J, with 8 bases in between. The CDR3 is made up of 13 amino acids. Germline assignment: CDR1 SGHTA and CDR2 FQGTGA. This CDR3 is CASSLEGGYGYTF. The CDR3 bases are TGTGCCAGCAGCTTAGAAGGGGGCTATGGCTACACCTTC. Filled out from reference TRBV7-3 and TRBJ1-2, the complete variable domain reads GAGVSQTPSNKVTEKGKYVELRCDPISGHTALYWYRQSLGQGPEFLIYFQGTGAADDSGLPNDRFFAVRPEGSVSTLKIQRTERGDSAVYLCASSLEGGYGYTFGSGTRLTVV.

Turning to this clone: The same CDR3 can be traced to other DNA sequences in this sample. The chain carries TRBV28 and TRBJ1-5, with 10 bases identical to TRBD1. This CDR3 spans 16 amino acids. The V and J ends lost 6 bases and 2 bases, in that order; junction bases with no gene match: 7. From germline, CDR1 is MDHEN and CDR2 SYDVKM. This chain's CDR3 is CASSRSGTGGNQPQHF. CDR3 DNA: TGTGCCAGCAGCCGTTCCGGGACAGGGGGCAATCAGCCCCAGCATTTT.

V usage is TRBV19 and J usage is TRBJ2-4; D is perhaps TRBD1 or TRBD2 (6 bases each). Trimming removed 1 base at V and 1 base at J, with 11 bases between. Germline lookup yields CDR1 LNHDA and CDR2 SQIVND (reference sequence). This CDR3 has 16 residues. The CDR3 reads CASSIAGAVAKNIQYF. In DNA, the CDR3 is TGTGCCAGTAGTATAGCGGGGGCGGTGGCCAAAAACATTCAGTACTTC.

Concerning this clone: This sample also contains other DNA sequences that code for the same CDR3. This chain connects TRBV7-9 to TRBJ2-6; 7 nucleotides line up with TRBD1. Germline lookup yields CDR1 SEHNR and CDR2 FQNEAQ (reference sequence). Trimming at V came to 5 bases and at J to 4 bases, leaving 8 bases not matched to a gene. This CDR3 spans 16 amino acids. CDR3 nucleotides: TGTGCCAGCAGCCCCCCCGGGACAGCCGGGGCCAACGTCCTGACTTTC. Amino acid sequence: CASSPPGTAGANVLTF.

This chain uses TRBV30 with TRBJ1-1, with unresolved D. The V gene lost 0 bases and the J gene lost 5 bases, with 10 bases spanning the gap. Germline lookup yields CDR1 GTSNPN and CDR2 SVGIG (reference sequence). The CDR3 consists of 13 residues. The CDR3 reads CAWSVGRRTEAFF. In nucleotides, the CDR3 is TGTGCCTGGAGTGTAGGGAGAAGGACTGAAGCTTTCTTT.

J is TRBJ1-2 and V is TRBV9; D unclear. This CDR3 contains 14 residues. From germline, CDR1 is SGDLS and CDR2 YYNGEE. The V end lost 0 bases, the J end lost 3 bases, and 9 bases lay between the germline ends. The CDR3 nucleotides are TGTGCCAGCAGCGTAGCTGGGAGGGACTATGGCTACACCTTC. This encodes CASSVAGRDYGYTF.

J is TRBJ2-7 and V is TRBV6-1; D could derive from TRBD1 or TRBD2 (5 bases each). The CDR3 runs 15 residues. Germline V lookup: CDR1 MNHNS, CDR2 SASEGT. V was shortened by 2 bases and J by 2 bases, with 13 bases between the two germline ends. For the CDR3, the DNA is TGTGCCAGCAGTGAAAATAAGGGACCTACCTACGAGCAGTACTTC. As protein: CASSENKGPTYEQYF.

The chain employs TRBV5-1 and TRBJ2-7; D possibly corresponds to TRBD1 (5 bases). Germline V CDR1 and CDR2: SGHRS, YFSETQ. CDR3 length: 15 amino acids. V was cut by 5 bases and J by 0 bases, with 15 bases left in between. In DNA, the CDR3 is TGCGCCAGCAGAAAAGCGACAGAAAGCTCCTACGAGCAGTACTTC. Translating gives CASRKATESSYEQYF. Filled out from reference TRBV5-1 and TRBJ2-7, the complete variable domain reads KAGVTQTPRYLIKTRGQQVTLSCSPISGHRSVSWYQQTPGQGLQFLFEYFSETQRNKGNFPGRFSGRQFSNSRSEMNVSTLELGDSALYLCASRKATESSYEQYFGPGTRLTVT.

The chain recombines TRBV4-1 with TRBJ2-1, with TRBD2 matching 8 bases. V lost 1 base to trimming and J lost 1 base; unmatched junction nucleotides: 6. The CDR3 is made up of 17 amino acids. Germline CDR1 reads MGHRA; CDR2 reads YSYEKL. DNA of the CDR3: TGCGCCAGCAGCCAAGGGTCCCTAGCGGGTTCCTACAATGAGCAGTTCTTC. This codes for CASSQGSLAGSYNEQFF.

This rearrangement joins TRBV27 to TRBJ2-7; TRBD1 aligns across 10 bases. Germline CDR1 MNHEY, CDR2 SMNVEV (reference sequence). This CDR3 region has 14 residues. Trimming removed 6 bases from V and 8 bases from J; junction bases left unmatched: 10. CDR3 sequence (DNA): TGTGCCAGCAGACCGGGACAGGGGCTTTCGAAGCAGTACTTC. Translated, it gives CASRPGQGLSKQYF.

The chain recombines TRBV30 with TRBJ1-6; TRBD1 matches at 7 bases. The J segment lost 7 bases and the V segment lost 5 bases, leaving 11 bases of the junction unmatched. CDR3 length: 15 amino acids. Per the germline V gene, CDR1 is GTSNPN and CDR2 is SVGIG (reference sequence). CDR3 region: CAWEQPGQQNSPLHF. In DNA form, the CDR3 reads TGTGCCTGGGAGCAACCGGGACAGCAGAATTCACCCCTCCACTTT. The full variable domain, rest sourced from reference TRBV30 and TRBJ1-6, is SQTIHQWPATLVQPVGSPLSLECTVEGTSNPNLYWYRQAAGRGLQLLFYSVGIGQISSEVPQNLSASRPQDRQFILSSKKLLLSDSGFYLCAWEQPGQQNSPLHFGNGTRLTVT.

The V call is TRBV19, the J call TRBJ1-2, with D tentatively TRBD1 (6 bases). This CDR3 spans 12 amino acids. V was trimmed by 4 bases and J by 6 bases, leaving 9 bases between them. Germline CDR1 LNHDA, CDR2 SQIVND (reference sequence). The CDR3 coding sequence is TGTGCCAGTAGTAAACGGGACAATGGCTACACCTTC. It yields the protein CASSKRDNGYTF.

The J gene is TRBJ2-5, the V gene TRBV28; D uncertain. Trimming took 7 bases from V and 7 from J, leaving 22 bases between them. The CDR3 is 15 residues long. The germline CDR1 and CDR2 sequences are MDHEN and SYDVKM. CDR3 DNA: TGTGCCAGCATACTCGGTGACAAAACCTCGGGGACCCAGTACTTC. This gives the protein CASILGDKTSGTQYF. Full variable domain (rest looked up from reference TRBV28 and TRBJ2-5): DVKVTQSSRYLVKRTGEKVFLECVQDMDHENMFWYRQDPGLGLRLIYFSYDVKMKEKGDIPEGYSVSREKKERFSLILESASTNQTSMYLCASILGDKTSGTQYFGPGTRLLVL.

This clone is a singleton in its sample. The CDR3 sequence is CASSLAFQINTEAFF. The DNA of the CDR3 is TGTGCCAGCAGCTTAGCTTTCCAGATTAACACTGAAGCTTTCTTT. The chain combines TRBV7-2 with TRBJ1-1; the D is unclear. Germline V gives CDR1 SGHTA, CDR2 FQGNSA. The CDR3 runs to 15 residues. V was trimmed by 0 bases and J by 2 bases, leaving 10 bases between them.

This chain joins TRBV27 and TRBJ2-1, with 9 nucleotides matching TRBD2. Trimming at V came to 6 bases and at J to 2 bases, leaving 14 bases not matched to a gene. Germline loops: CDR1 MNHEY, CDR2 SMNVEV (reference sequence). This CDR3 spans 18 amino acids. The CDR3 sequence is CASSPRVQRGVPYNEQFF. DNA of the CDR3: TGTGCCAGCAGCCCGCGTGTCCAGCGGGGGGTCCCCTACAATGAGCAGTTCTTC.

This sequence joins TRBV30 and TRBJ1-5; the D gene is possibly TRBD1 (6 bases). With 0 bases removed from V and 0 bases from J, the gap between germline ends came to 12 bases. Per the germline V gene, CDR1 is GTSNPN and CDR2 is SVGIG (reference sequence). CDR3 length: 16 amino acids. CDR3 bases: TGTGCCTGGAGTGTACAGGGAGTGGGTAGCAATCAGCCCCAGCATTTT. It codes for CAWSVQGVGSNQPQHF.